This T cell receptor (beta chain) appears in the sequencing data of a study of blood T cells in healthy people across ages. This CDR3 contains 15 residues. CDR1 and CDR2 (germline): SEHNR, FQNEAQ (reference sequence). Trimming left V 1 base short and J 2 bases short, with 10 bases between. Whenever a sample was processed, at least 6 million PBMCs were isolated. The authors ran a second PCR of about 6 to 11 cycles using a sample-barcoded 5' primer and a J-beta primer mix. TCRdb re-analysed the 5' RACE reads in MiXCR, keeping a single row per CDR3 protein. Among fewer than 700,000 distinct CDR3 sequences listed, 40% to 45% were seen once.

Input material: blood. The gene calls are TRBV7-9 and TRBJ2-3, with D perhaps matching TRBD1 or TRBD2 (5 bases each). This receptor was identified in a man aged 80 or over in good health. The CDR3 loop is CASSLGGRDTDTQYF. DNA for the CDR3: TGTGCCAGCAGCTTAGGGGGACGCGACACAGATACGCAGTATTTT.